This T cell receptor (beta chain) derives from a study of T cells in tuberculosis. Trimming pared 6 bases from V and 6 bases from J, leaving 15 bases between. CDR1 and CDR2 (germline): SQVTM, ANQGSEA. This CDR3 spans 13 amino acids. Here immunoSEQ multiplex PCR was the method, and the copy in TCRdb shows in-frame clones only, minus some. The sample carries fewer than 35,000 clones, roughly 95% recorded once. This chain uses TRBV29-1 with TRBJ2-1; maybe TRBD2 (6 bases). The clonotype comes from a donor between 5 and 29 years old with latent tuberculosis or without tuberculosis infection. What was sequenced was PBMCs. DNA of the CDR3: TGCAGCGTCGACGGGGGAGGCAGCAATGAGCAGTTCTTC. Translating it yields CSVDGGGSNEQFF.